This T cell receptor (beta chain) came from a study of spatial heterogeneity in lung cancer. The CDR3 contains 13 residues. V lost 4 bases to trimming and J lost 5 bases, with 10 bases between them. Germline CDR1 reads LGHDT; CDR2 reads YNNKEL (reference sequence). TCR cDNA molecules were tagged individually, and each one carried a unique molecular identifier. TCRdb reprocessed the 5' RACE reads with MiXCR, giving one entry per CDR3 protein. The profile shows 55,000 to 75,000 distinct CDR3 sequences, 7.5% to 8.5% of them singletons. This clonotype appeared a few times. Specified time point: sample taken at primary tumor resection. Unsorted whole RNA from tumor, nontumor lung or frozen PBMC underwent sequencing.

V and J are TRBV3-1 and TRBJ2-3, with D unclear. The receptor was isolated from a female donor with early-stage non-small cell lung cancer. This specimen was PBMCs, taken at surgery. CDR3: CASSLTSRDTQYF. The CDR3 coding sequence is TGTGCCAGCAGCCTCACCTCCCGAGATACGCAGTATTTT.